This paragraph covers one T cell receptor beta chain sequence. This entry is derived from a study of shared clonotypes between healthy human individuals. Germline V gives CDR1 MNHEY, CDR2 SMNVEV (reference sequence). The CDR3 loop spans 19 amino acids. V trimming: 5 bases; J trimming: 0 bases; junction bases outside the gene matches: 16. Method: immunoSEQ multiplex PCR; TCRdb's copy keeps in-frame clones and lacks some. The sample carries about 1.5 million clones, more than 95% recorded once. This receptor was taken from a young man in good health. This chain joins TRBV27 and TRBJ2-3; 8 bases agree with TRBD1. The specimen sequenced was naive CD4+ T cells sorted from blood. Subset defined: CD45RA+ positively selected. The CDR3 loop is CASSRESSGTGTSTDTQYF. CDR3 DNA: TGTGCCAGCAGTAGGGAGAGCTCCGGGACAGGAACTAGCACAGATACGCAGTATTTT.